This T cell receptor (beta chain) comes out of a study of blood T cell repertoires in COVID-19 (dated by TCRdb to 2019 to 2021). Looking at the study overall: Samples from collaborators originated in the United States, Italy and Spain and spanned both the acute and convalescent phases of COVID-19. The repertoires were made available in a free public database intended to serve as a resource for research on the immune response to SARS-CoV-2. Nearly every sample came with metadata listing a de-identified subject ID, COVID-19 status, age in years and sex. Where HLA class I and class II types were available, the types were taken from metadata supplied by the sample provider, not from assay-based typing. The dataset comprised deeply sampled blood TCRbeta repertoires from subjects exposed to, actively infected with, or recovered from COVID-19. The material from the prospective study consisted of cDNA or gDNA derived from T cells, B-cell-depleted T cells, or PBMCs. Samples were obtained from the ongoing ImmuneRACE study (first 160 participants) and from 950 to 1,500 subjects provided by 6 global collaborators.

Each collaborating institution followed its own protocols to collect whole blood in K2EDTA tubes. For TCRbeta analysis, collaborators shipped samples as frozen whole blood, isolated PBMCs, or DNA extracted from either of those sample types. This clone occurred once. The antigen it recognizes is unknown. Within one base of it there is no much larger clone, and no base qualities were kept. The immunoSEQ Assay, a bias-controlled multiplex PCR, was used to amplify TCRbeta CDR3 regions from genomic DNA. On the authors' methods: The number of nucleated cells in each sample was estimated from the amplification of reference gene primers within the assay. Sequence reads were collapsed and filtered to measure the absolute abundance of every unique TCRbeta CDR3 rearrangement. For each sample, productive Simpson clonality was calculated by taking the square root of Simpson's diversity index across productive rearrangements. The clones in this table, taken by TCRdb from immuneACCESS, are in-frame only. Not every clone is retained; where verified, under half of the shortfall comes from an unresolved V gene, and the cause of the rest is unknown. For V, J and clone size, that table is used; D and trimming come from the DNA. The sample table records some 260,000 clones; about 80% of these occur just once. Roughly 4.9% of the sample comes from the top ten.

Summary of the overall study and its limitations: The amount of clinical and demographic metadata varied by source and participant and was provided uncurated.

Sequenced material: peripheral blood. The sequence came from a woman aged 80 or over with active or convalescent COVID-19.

At the DNA level, the sequence is TGCAGCGCCGGGACAGGGCTCTATGGCTACACCTTC. Its translation reads: CSAGTGLYGYTF. The chain links TRBV29-1 with TRBJ1-2, and TRBD1 aligns with 9 junction nucleotides. Including the terminal cysteine and phenylalanine, the CDR3 comprises 12 residues. Only the CDR3 portion is preserved as DNA: 36 bases, with reading frame beginning at the first base. As encoded in the germline V gene, CDR1 is SQVTM while CDR2 is ANQGSEA. V loses 7 bases at its end and J loses 4 bases; junction bases beyond the gene matches: 4. The CDR3, completed at both ends by the reference TRBV29-1 and TRBJ1-2 genes, gives the full variable domain SAVISQKPSRDICQRGTSLTIQCQVDSQVTMMFWYRQQPGQSLTLIATANQGSEATYESGFVIDKFPISRPNLTFSTLTVSNMSPEDSSIYLCSAGTGLYGYTFGSGTRLTVV.